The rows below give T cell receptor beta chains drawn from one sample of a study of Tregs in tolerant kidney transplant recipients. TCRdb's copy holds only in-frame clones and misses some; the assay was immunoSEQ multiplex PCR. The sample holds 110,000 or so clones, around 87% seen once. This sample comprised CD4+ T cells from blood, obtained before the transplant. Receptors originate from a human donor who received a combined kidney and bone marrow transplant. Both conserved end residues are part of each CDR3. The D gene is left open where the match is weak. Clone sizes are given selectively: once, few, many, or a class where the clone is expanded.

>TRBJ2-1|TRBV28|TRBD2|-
TGTGCCAGCAGTTTATCTGGCGGGAGGGCGCCAAGGGTAACCGATGAGCAGTTCTTC
CASSLSGGRAPRVTDEQFF
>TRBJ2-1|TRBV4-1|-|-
TGCGCCAGCAGCCAAGTAAGCGGGGAGCAGTTCTTC
CASSQVSGEQFF
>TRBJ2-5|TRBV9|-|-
TGTGCCAGCAGCGCTAGTAGTAGGCCTGCACTCCAAGAGACCCAGTACTTC
CASSASSRPALQETQYF
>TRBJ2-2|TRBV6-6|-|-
TGTGCCAGCAGTTACTCGGGCAGGGCACAGACCGGGGAGCTGTTTTTT
CASSYSGRAQTGELFF
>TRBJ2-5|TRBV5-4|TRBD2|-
TGTGCCAGCAGTTTGGGGGGGGTAGCGAGAGAGACCCAGTACTTC
CASSLGGVARETQYF
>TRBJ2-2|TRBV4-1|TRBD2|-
TGCGCCAGCAGCCAAGTAGGTCTAGCGGGAGGACCGAACACCGGGGAGCTGTTTTTT
CASSQVGLAGGPNTGELFF
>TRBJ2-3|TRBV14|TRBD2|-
TGTGCCAGCAGCCTGACTAGCGGGATCCCAGATACGCAGTATTTT
CASSLTSGIPDTQYF
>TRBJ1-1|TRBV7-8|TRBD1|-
TGTGCCAGCAGCTCCCGGGACAGGGGATTACCTGAAGCTTTCTTT
CASSSRDRGLPEAFF
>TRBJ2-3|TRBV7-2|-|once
TGTGCCAGCAGCTTAGTTGTCCCGGCGGGACCGGATACGCAGTATTTT
CASSLVVPAGPDTQYF
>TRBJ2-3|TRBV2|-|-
TGTGCCAGCAGGCGGTCCTACACAGATACGCAGTATTTT
CASRRSYTDTQYF
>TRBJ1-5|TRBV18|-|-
TGTGCCAGCTCAGCTAACCCACCCGGCAATCAGCCCCAGCATTTT
CASSANPPGNQPQHF
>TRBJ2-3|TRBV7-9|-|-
TGTGCCAGCAGCTTGGGGCAGGGCCGGACAGATACGCAGTATTTT
CASSLGQGRTDTQYF
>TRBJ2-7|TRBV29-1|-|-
TGCAGCGTTCGGATTAGCGGAAGGGGCGAGCAGTACTTC
CSVRISGRGEQYF
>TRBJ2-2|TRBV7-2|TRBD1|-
TGTGCCAGCAGCCCTGGGACAGGGGGACGGGAGCTGTTTTTT
CASSPGTGGRELFF
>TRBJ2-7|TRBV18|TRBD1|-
TGTGCCAGCTCACCAGAAGGGACAGGGGCCTACGAGCAGTACTTC
CASSPEGTGAYEQYF
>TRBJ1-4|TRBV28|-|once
TGTGCCAGCAGCCACCCCCAGGGAGGGAAAAAACTGTTTTTT
CASSHPQGGKKLFF
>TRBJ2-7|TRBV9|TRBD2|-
TGTGCCAGCAGCGTAGCCTACGGGGGGGGCTACGAGCAGTACTTC
CASSVAYGGGYEQYF
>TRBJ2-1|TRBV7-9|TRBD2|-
TGTGCCGTATCTAGCGGGAGGGACAATGAGCAGTTCTTC
CAVSSGRDNEQFF
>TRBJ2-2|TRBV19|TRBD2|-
TGTGCCAGTAGTTCCCAAACTAGCGGGCTGGACGGGGAGCTGTTTTTT
CASSSQTSGLDGELFF
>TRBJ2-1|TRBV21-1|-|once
TGTGCCAGCAGCCACGGGACAGGGGGCGATATCGACAATGAGCAGTTCTTC
CASSHGTGGDIDNEQFF
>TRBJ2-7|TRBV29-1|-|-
TGCAGCGTTGAAACGGGAACCTACGAGCAGTACTTC
CSVETGTYEQYF
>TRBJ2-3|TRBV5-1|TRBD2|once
TGCGCCAGCAGCTTGGTGTCTAGCGGGGGGGTTACAGATACGCAGTATTTT
CASSLVSSGGVTDTQYF
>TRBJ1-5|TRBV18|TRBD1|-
TGTGCCAGCTCCCCCTCAGGGGGTAGTCAGCCCCAGCATTTT
CASSPSGGSQPQHF
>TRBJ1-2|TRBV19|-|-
TGTGCCAGTGACAGTTACTATGGCTACACCTTC
CASDSYYGYTF
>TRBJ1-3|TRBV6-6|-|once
TGTGCCAGCACTGAACTGAGCTCTGGAAACACCATATATTTT
CASTELSSGNTIYF
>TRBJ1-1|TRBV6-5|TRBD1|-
TGTGCCAGCAGTACCGCCGGGACAGGGGGTGCTTTCTTT
CASSTAGTGGAFF
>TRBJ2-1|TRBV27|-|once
TGTGCCAGCAGTGCCCTCTGGGGCCCCATCCAGTTCTTC
CASSALWGPIQFF
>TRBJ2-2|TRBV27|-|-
TGTGCCAGCAGTTTAAGTTCGGGGAACACCGGGGAGCTGTTTTTT
CASSLSSGNTGELFF
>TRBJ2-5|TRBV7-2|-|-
TGTGCCAGCAGCCCAGTGGTTTCGGAGACCCAGTACTTC
CASSPVVSETQYF
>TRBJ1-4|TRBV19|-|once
TGTGCCAGTAGTATCGGAGTAACTAATGAAAAACTGTTTTTT
CASSIGVTNEKLFF
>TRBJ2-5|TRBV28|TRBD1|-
TGTGCCAGCAGTTCCGGACAGGGTGGATGGGAGACCCAGTACTTC
CASSSGQGGWETQYF
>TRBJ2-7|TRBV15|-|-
TGTGCCACCAGCAGTACGCAGGGCACCGAGCAGTACTTC
CATSSTQGTEQYF
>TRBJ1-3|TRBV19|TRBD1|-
TGTGCCAGTAGTATCCGCGACAGGGGTAACAGAAACACCATATATTTT
CASSIRDRGNRNTIYF
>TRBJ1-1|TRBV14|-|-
TGTGCCAGCAGCCCTCACATGAACACTGAAGCTTTCTTT
CASSPHMNTEAFF
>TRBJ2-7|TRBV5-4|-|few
TGTGCCAGCAGCTCGGCAGGGGTCGGCTACGAGCAGTACTTC
CASSSAGVGYEQYF
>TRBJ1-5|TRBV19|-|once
TGTGCCAGTAGCATAATCCCCCCCGCGGGGGCTTTCACACAGCCCCAGCATTTT
CASSIIPPAGAFTQPQHF
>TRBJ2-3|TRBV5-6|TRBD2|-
TGTGCCAGCAGTCGATTCCAAACTAGCGGGACCACAGATACGCAGTATTTT
CASSRFQTSGTTDTQYF
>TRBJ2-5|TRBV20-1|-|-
TGCAGTGCTAGGAACAGGGAGACCCAGTACTTC
CSARNRETQYF
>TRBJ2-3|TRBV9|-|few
TGTGCCAGCAGCACCCTAGAGACAGATACGCAGTATTTT
CASSTLETDTQYF
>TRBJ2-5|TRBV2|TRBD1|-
TGTGCCAGCAGTGCCGATCGACAGGGTTTGGAGACCCAGTACTTC
CASSADRQGLETQYF
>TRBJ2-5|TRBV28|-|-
TGTGCCAGCAGTTCTGGTAGCAACCATAAAGAGACCCAGTACTTC
CASSSGSNHKETQYF
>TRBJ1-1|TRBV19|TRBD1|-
TGTGCCAGTAGTATAGGGACAGGGACTATAGGAGACACTGAAGCTTTCTTT
CASSIGTGTIGDTEAFF
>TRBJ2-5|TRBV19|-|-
TGTGCCAGTAGTAGCCAGGGGGGATCAACGGGGGAGACCCAGTACTTC
CASSSQGGSTGETQYF
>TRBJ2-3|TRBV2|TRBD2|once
TGTGCCAGCAGAAGGTCGACTAGCGGGAAATCCCCAGATACGCAGTATTTT
CASRRSTSGKSPDTQYF
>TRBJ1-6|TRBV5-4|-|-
TGTGCCAGCAGGGATGGGGCAGGGGTATCCTATAATTTACCCCTCCACTTT
CASRDGAGVSYNLPLHF
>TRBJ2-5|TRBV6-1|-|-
TGTGCCAGCAGTGAGGGCCGGGAGACCCAGTACTTC
CASSEGRETQYF
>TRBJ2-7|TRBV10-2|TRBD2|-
TGCGCCAGCAGCGGGACTAGCGGGTATTTAGAGCAGTACTTC
CASSGTSGYLEQYF
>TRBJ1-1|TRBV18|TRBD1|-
TGTGCCAGCTCACAAAGTCAGGGGGTGAACACTGAAGCTTTCTTT
CASSQSQGVNTEAFF
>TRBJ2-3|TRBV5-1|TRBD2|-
TGCGCCAGCAGCTTGGAGGCGGGAGGGCCAGATACGCAGTATTTT
CASSLEAGGPDTQYF
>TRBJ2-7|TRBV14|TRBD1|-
TGTGCCAGCAGCCGCGGGACAGGGTTCTACGAGCAGTACTTC
CASSRGTGFYEQYF
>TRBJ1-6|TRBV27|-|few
TGTGCCAGCAGAGGCGGTAATTCACCCCTCCACTTT
CASRGGNSPLHF
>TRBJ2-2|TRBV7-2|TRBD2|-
TGTGCCAGCAGCTTAGGTTTCGCGGGAGGGAACACCGGGGAGCTGTTTTTT
CASSLGFAGGNTGELFF
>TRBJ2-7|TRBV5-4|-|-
TGTGCCAGCAGCCTTCAACGGGAGTCTTACGAGCAGTACTTC
CASSLQRESYEQYF
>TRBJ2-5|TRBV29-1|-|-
TGCAGCGCTTTTAGCTTCCCGGAGACCCAGTACTTC
CSAFSFPETQYF
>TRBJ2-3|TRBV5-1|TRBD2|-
TGCGCCAGCAGCCTTAGCGGGAGGAATTCAGATACGCAGTATTTT
CASSLSGRNSDTQYF
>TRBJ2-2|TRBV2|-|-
TGTGCCAGCAGTTTAGGAGCGGGGAACACCGGGGAGCTGTTTTTT
CASSLGAGNTGELFF
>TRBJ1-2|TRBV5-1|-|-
TGCGCCAGCAGCTCCGCACGGGGGGTCACTGCTAACTATGGCTACACCTTC
CASSSARGVTANYGYTF
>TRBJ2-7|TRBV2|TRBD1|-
TGTGCCAGCAGAGACACAGGGGGTGGTTCCTACGAGCAGTACTTC
CASRDTGGGSYEQYF
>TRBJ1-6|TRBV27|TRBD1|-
TGTGCCAGCAGTCAGGACAGGGGCTCCTATAATTCACCCCTCCACTTT
CASSQDRGSYNSPLHF
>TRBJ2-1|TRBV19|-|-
TGTGCCAGTAGTAGGGGGGTACTCCTGAATGAGCAGTTCTTC
CASSRGVLLNEQFF